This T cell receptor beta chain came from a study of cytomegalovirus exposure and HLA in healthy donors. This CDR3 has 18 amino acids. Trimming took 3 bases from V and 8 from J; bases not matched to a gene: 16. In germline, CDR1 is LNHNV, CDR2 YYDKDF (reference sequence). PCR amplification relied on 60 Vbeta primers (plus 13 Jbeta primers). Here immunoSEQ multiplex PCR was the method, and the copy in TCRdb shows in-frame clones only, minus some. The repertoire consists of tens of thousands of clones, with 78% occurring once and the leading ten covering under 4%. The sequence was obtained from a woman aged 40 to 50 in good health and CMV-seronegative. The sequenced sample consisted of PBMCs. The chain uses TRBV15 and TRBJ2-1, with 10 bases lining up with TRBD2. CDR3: CATSSLPGASGSVDEQFF. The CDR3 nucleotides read TGTGCCACCAGCAGCCTCCCCGGTGCTAGCGGGAGTGTCGATGAGCAGTTCTTC.